A single sample is the source of the 10 T cell receptor beta chains below, sequenced in a study of OX40 agonist ivuxolimab in advanced cancers. Assay: immunoSEQ multiplex PCR; the TCRdb copy retains only in-frame clones and omits some. The repertoire holds tens of thousands of clones, with approximately 90% as singletons. This specimen was CD4+ or CD8+ T cells sorted from blood, taken in a trial of the OX40 agonist ivuxolimab. The receptors shown here come from an adult with an advanced solid tumor such as melanoma, head and neck, liver or kidney cancer.

About this clone itself: The same CDR3 can be traced to other DNA sequences in this sample. The chain joins TRBV14 to TRBJ2-7; D gene uncertain. The CDR3 sequence is 11 residues long. V lost 3 bases to trimming and J lost 7 bases, with 7 bases between them. Germline CDR1 and CDR2: SGHDN and FVKESK. Here the CDR3 DNA reads TGTGCCAGCAGCCAGCATTTGGAGCAGTACTTC. Amino acid sequence: CASSQHLEQYF.

V and J are TRBV5-4 and TRBJ2-1; D not certain. Germline lookup yields CDR1 SGHNT and CDR2 YYREEE (reference sequence). The CDR3 has 14 residues. V lost 2 bases to trimming and J lost 4 bases, with 10 bases between them. CDR3 DNA: TGTGCCAGCAGCTTAGGTGGGGAATACAATGAGCAGTTCTTC. Translated, it gives CASSLGGEYNEQFF.

This clone turned up a few times. V gene TRBV11-3 combines with J gene TRBJ2-7; 9 bases agree with TRBD2. The CDR3 covers 15 residues. Looked up from germline, CDR1 is SGHNT and CDR2 is YENEEA. V shed 0 bases and J 4 bases; nucleotides not matched to a gene: 4. The CDR3 loop is CASSLDRLAGYEQYF. CDR3 in DNA: TGTGCCAGCAGCTTAGATCGGCTAGCGGGGTACGAGCAGTACTTC.

The gene calls are TRBV5-1 and TRBJ2-5; TRBD1 is a possible D gene (6 bases). Trimming removed 4 bases from V and 5 bases from J, with 18 bases in between. CDR3 length: 15 amino acids. Germline CDR1 SGHRS, CDR2 YFSETQ. The CDR3 reads CASSSGGGSGETQYF. The CDR3 coding sequence is TGCGCCAGCAGCAGTGGGGGCGGGTCTGGGGAGACCCAGTACTTC. The full variable domain, in which reference TRBV5-1 and TRBJ2-5 provide the parts outside the CDR3, is KAGVTQTPRYLIKTRGQQVTLSCSPISGHRSVSWYQQTPGQGLQFLFEYFSETQRNKGNFPGRFSGRQFSNSRSEMNVSTLELGDSALYLCASSSGGGSGETQYFGPGTRLLVL.

This clone was counted once. The chain has TRBV7-9 and TRBJ2-3; TRBD2 matches at 7 bases. V dropped 4 bases and J dropped 0; count of bases not matched to a gene: 7. This CDR3 has 16 amino acids. CDR1 is SEHNR, CDR2 FQNEAQ, per germline (reference sequence). The CDR3 is CASSSSGGTSTDTQYF. In DNA form, the CDR3 reads TGTGCCAGCAGCTCTAGCGGCGGTACTAGCACAGATACGCAGTATTTT.

CDR3 DNA sequence: TGTGCTAGTGGTTTTGCAGGGGGGTCCAATCAGCCCCAGCATTTT. The encoded protein is CASGFAGGSNQPQHF. The chain couples TRBV12-5 to TRBJ1-5; 7 nucleotides match TRBD1. The CDR3 sequence is 15 residues long. Trimming removed 3 bases from V and 3 bases from J; junction bases left unmatched: 5. Germline CDR1 and CDR2: LGHNT and FRNRAP.

The chain uses TRBV19 and TRBJ1-4; D is uncertain. Deletions cut 7 bases from V and 12 bases from J, with 21 bases between. The CDR3 covers 14 residues. From germline, CDR1 is LNHDA and CDR2 SQIVND (reference sequence). The CDR3 DNA reads TGTGCCAGTACAAATCCCCTGGGCCAGACGCAACTGTTTTTT. Translated: CASTNPLGQTQLFF.

The chain links TRBV4-1 to TRBJ2-7; D not certain. The CDR3 consists of 12 residues. Per germline, CDR1 MGHRA and CDR2 YSYEKL. The V end was cut by 3 bases, the J end by 2 bases, with 5 bases between. The CDR3 region is CASSQDPYEQYF. CDR3 nucleotide sequence: TGCGCCAGCAGCCAGGATCCCTACGAGCAGTACTTC.

This chain uses TRBV9 with TRBJ2-1; 15 bases align to TRBD2. Germline trimming cut 3 bases from V and 8 bases from J; bases unmatched to any gene: 12. Germline V gene data show CDR1 as SGDLS and CDR2 as YYNGEE. The CDR3 runs to 18 residues. CDR3 nucleotide sequence: TGTGCCAGCAGCGCCTCTAGGACTAGCGGGAGGGTGGGACATGAGCAGTTCTTC. This gives the protein CASSASRTSGRVGHEQFF.

V is TRBV7-6 and J is TRBJ2-7, with TRBD2 identical over 9 bases. The V segment lost 5 bases and the J segment 2 bases; nucleotides outside the gene matches: 7. This CDR3 has 15 residues. Germline CDR1 SGHVS, CDR2 FNYEAQ. CDR3 DNA sequence: TGTGCCAGCAGCCCCTTAGCGGGAGCCGCCTACGAGCAGTACTTC. It translates to CASSPLAGAAYEQYF.